The subject of this entry is one T cell receptor (beta chain). This sample stems from a study of T cells in Graves' hyperthyroidism and ophthalmopathy. From RNA transcripts, TCR beta CDR3 regions were amplified. The HTBI set primed first-round TCR CDR3 RT-PCR. TCRdb re-called the multiplex PCR reads through MiXCR, storing one row per CDR3 protein. The table includes 400,000 to 600,000 distinct CDR3 sequences, around 20% detected once. The clonotype originates from a man aged 18 to 29 with Graves' hyperthyroidism. Material for sequencing was blood.

The CDR3 bases are TGTGCCATCAGTGACAGGGGGCAATCCTACGAGCAGTACTTC. Translation gives CAISDRGQSYEQYF. The genes are TRBV10-3 and TRBJ2-7, with 8 bases matching TRBD1. In germline, CDR1 is ENHRY, CDR2 SYGVKD. V shed 3 bases and J 1 base; nucleotides not matched to a gene: 2. This CDR3 region has 14 residues.